The 20 T cell receptor beta chains reported below all come from one sample, sequenced in a study of T cell responses to AZD1222 COVID-19 vaccine. Produced via immunoSEQ multiplex PCR; TCRdb's table is partial and in-frame only. Found here are some 140,000 clones, 85% to 90% of them singletons; the top ten hold about 5.1%. The starting material was peripheral blood, obtained on day 0 of MenACWY control vaccination. These receptors were obtained from an adult in good health.

The V call is TRBV19, the J call TRBJ2-7, with 7 bases fitting TRBD1. V lost 11 bases, J lost 7 bases, and 14 bases stayed unmatched. Looked up from germline, CDR1 is LNHDA and CDR2 is SQIVND (reference sequence). This CDR3 is 13 amino acids long. The CDR3 region is CAGRDSYPPEQYF. The CDR3 DNA is TGTGCCGGACGGGACAGCTACCCCCCTGAGCAGTACTTC. Based on the CDR3 plus reference TRBV19 and TRBJ2-7, the full variable domain is DGGITQSPKYLFRKEGQNVTLSCEQNLNHDAMYWYRQDPGQGLRLIYYSQIVNDFQKGDIAEGYSVSREKKESFPLTVTSAQKNPTAFYLCAGRDSYPPEQYFGPGTRLTVT.

V is TRBV3-1 (or the pseudogene TRBV3-2) and J is TRBJ1-2, with a possible D match to TRBD1 (5 bases). This CDR3 contains 14 residues. V lost 4 bases to trimming and J lost 4 bases, with 13 bases between them. Germline V gene data show CDR1 as LGHDT and CDR2 as YNNKEL (reference sequence). The DNA of the CDR3 is TGTGCCAGCAGCCCAGGGTCCCTGCCCTATGGCTACACCTTC. Protein sequence: CASSPGSLPYGYTF.

The J gene is TRBJ1-5, the V gene TRBV5-4; D is perhaps TRBD1 (5 bases). The CDR3 is 13 residues long. V was trimmed by 7 bases and J by 6 bases, leaving 14 bases between them. Germline loops: CDR1 SGHNT, CDR2 YYREEE (reference sequence). Here the CDR3 DNA reads TGTGCCAGCGGTCATAACGGGGGTCAGCCCCAGCATTTT. This gives the protein CASGHNGGQPQHF.

CDR3 region: CASSPVGSGSYGYTF. CDR3 DNA sequence: TGTGCCAGCTCACCAGTAGGGAGTGGTAGCTATGGCTACACCTTC. This sequence joins TRBV18 and TRBJ1-2, with D unresolved. The V gene lost 2 bases and the J gene lost 4 bases, with 14 bases spanning the gap. The CDR3 has 15 amino acids. In germline, CDR1 is KGHSH, CDR2 LQKENI.

This clone appeared a single time. V and J are TRBV27 and TRBJ2-3; tentatively, D is TRBD1 (6 bases). The CDR3 sequence is 16 residues long. V was shortened by 3 bases and J by 3 bases, with 16 bases between the two germline ends. Per the germline V gene, CDR1 is MNHEY and CDR2 is SMNVEV (reference sequence). The DNA of the CDR3 is TGTGCCAGCAGTTTCCGCGGATACAGGGAAACAGATACGCAGTATTTT. Translation: CASSFRGYRETDTQYF.

V and J are TRBV9 and TRBJ1-1; the D is unclear. The CDR3 extends over 13 amino acids. V shed 0 bases and J shed 4 bases, with 7 bases lying between them. Germline V gives CDR1 SGDLS, CDR2 YYNGEE. Here the CDR3 DNA reads TGTGCCAGCAGCGTAGATTCCCGCACTGAAGCTTTCTTT. Residues: CASSVDSRTEAFF.

J is TRBJ2-1 and V is TRBV7-9; 10 nucleotides agree with TRBD2. Looked up from germline, CDR1 is SEHNR and CDR2 is FQNEAQ (reference sequence). The ends lost 2 bases at V and 4 bases at J; junction bases unmatched: 5. CDR3 length: 16 amino acids. DNA for the CDR3: TGTGCCAGCAGCTTAACGAGCGGGAGGGGTTACAATGAGCAGTTCTTC. This sequence encodes CASSLTSGRGYNEQFF.

The chain combines TRBV28 with TRBJ2-7; 8 nucleotides line up with TRBD2. The CDR3 has 15 residues. Germline CDR1 MDHEN, CDR2 SYDVKM. The V gene end was trimmed by 3 bases and the J gene end by 3 bases; junction bases not matched to a gene: 7. As DNA, the CDR3 is TGTGCCAGCAGTTTCCCCCCGGGACTAGTCTACGAGCAGTACTTC. Amino acid sequence: CASSFPPGLVYEQYF.

CDR3 amino acids: CASSQDDGGGLGYTF. The CDR3 DNA reads TGTGCCAGCAGCCAAGATGATGGCGGGGGGCTTGGCTACACCTTC. J is TRBJ1-2 and V is TRBV4-2; the D gene is possibly TRBD1 (6 bases). Looked up from germline, CDR1 is LGHNA and CDR2 is YNFKEQ. The CDR3 is made up of 15 amino acids. V lost 0 bases and J lost 7, with 15 bases in between.

V and J are TRBV2 and TRBJ2-1; D uncertain. The V and J ends lost 4 bases and 4 bases respectively, with 14 bases between them. The CDR3 consists of 15 residues. Germline CDR1 SNHLY, CDR2 FYNNEI. This CDR3 reads CASSVGRADYNEQFF. The CDR3 nucleotides read TGTGCCAGCAGTGTGGGTCGGGCGGATTACAATGAGCAGTTCTTC.

V is TRBV5-4 and J is TRBJ2-1; D may be TRBD2 (6 bases). The CDR3 loop spans 12 amino acids. Germline V gene sequence: CDR1 SGHNT, CDR2 YYREEE (reference sequence). Between the trimmed V and J ends, which lost 2 bases and 8 bases, there was a span of 8 bases. In DNA form, the CDR3 reads TGTGCCAGCAGCTTAACTAGCTATGAGCAGTTCTTC. As protein: CASSLTSYEQFF.

The CDR3 is CASSQEAGHYGYTF. The CDR3 DNA sequence: TGTGCCAGCAGCCAAGAGGCCGGGCACTATGGCTACACCTTC. The V call is TRBV3-1 (or the pseudogene TRBV3-2), the J call TRBJ1-2; D remains ambiguous. The germline V gene encodes CDR1 LGHDT and CDR2 YNNKEL (reference sequence). V gave up 0 bases and J gave up 3 bases, with 8 bases separating them. This CDR3 comprises 14 residues.

The gene calls are TRBV6-5 and TRBJ1-2; 7 bases map to TRBD1. The CDR3 sequence is 12 residues long. Losses at the gene ends were 5 bases for V and 6 bases for J; bases not matched to a gene: 3. Per germline, CDR1 MNHEY and CDR2 SVGAGI. The CDR3 reads CASSRQGDGYTF. Here the CDR3 DNA reads TGTGCCAGCAGTCGACAGGGTGATGGCTACACCTTC.

The rearrangement joins TRBV28 to TRBJ1-2, with 7 bases aligning to TRBD1. CDR1 and CDR2 (germline): MDHEN, SYDVKM. Trimming took 7 bases from V and 4 from J; bases not matched to a gene: 6. The CDR3 has 13 residues. The CDR3 loop is CASIRGPGYGYTF. The CDR3 DNA reads as TGTGCCAGCATAAGGGGGCCGGGCTATGGCTACACCTTC.

The gene calls are TRBV7-8 and TRBJ1-5; D gene unclear. This CDR3 is 14 amino acids long. V dropped 5 bases and J dropped 7 bases, with 15 bases sitting between them. Per germline, CDR1 SGHVS and CDR2 FQNEAQ. The CDR3: CASSGEAGWQPQHF. The CDR3 DNA is TGTGCCAGCAGCGGGGAGGCGGGTTGGCAGCCCCAGCATTTT.

The chain carries TRBV3-1 (or the pseudogene TRBV3-2) and TRBJ2-1; 9 bases are shared with TRBD1. CDR3 size: 15 residues. Trimming took 2 bases from V and 7 from J; bases not matched to a gene: 6. Germline loops: CDR1 LGHDT, CDR2 YNNKEL (reference sequence). The CDR3 DNA sequence: TGTGCCAGCAGCCAACTTACAGGGGGCAGGAATGAGCAGTTCTTC. The encoded protein is CASSQLTGGRNEQFF.

This chain joins TRBV6-5 and TRBJ1-1; D remains unclear. V was clipped by 6 bases and J by 0 bases, with 11 bases between them. Germline-derived CDR1 and CDR2 are MNHEY and SVGAGI. CDR3 length equals 14 residues. The CDR3 loop is CASSPGNMNTEAFF. CDR3 DNA: TGTGCCAGCAGCCCAGGAAACATGAACACTGAAGCTTTCTTT.

The chain is built from TRBV5-1 and TRBJ2-5, with D perhaps being TRBD1 or TRBD2 (5 bases each). The CDR3 runs 14 residues. Trimming pared 3 bases from V and 7 bases from J, leaving 16 bases between. From germline, CDR1 is SGHRS and CDR2 YFSETQ. The CDR3 DNA follows: TGCGCCAGCAGCTCCAGGGCACTTGGAGGGACCCAGTACTTC. Its translation is CASSSRALGGTQYF.

The gene calls are TRBV7-9 and TRBJ1-5; D may be TRBD1 (5 bases). Trimming pared 4 bases from V and 2 bases from J, leaving 9 bases between. The length of the CDR3 is 14 residues. Germline CDR1 is SEHNR and CDR2 is FQNEAQ (reference sequence). CDR3 sequence (DNA): TGTGCCAGCAGCTCCTGGGACGGCAATCAGCCCCAGCATTTT. Translating it yields CASSSWDGNQPQHF.

The chain is built from TRBV5-5 and TRBJ1-4; D unresolved. CDR1 SGHKS and CDR2 YYEKEE come from the germline V gene (reference sequence). This CDR3 contains 12 residues. V lost 5 bases to trimming and J lost 5 bases, with 7 bases between them. The CDR3 region is CASRSPNEKLFF. DNA of the CDR3: TGTGCCAGCAGATCTCCCAATGAAAAACTGTTTTTT. Full variable domain (remainder filled in from reference TRBV5-5 and TRBJ1-4): DAGVTQSPTHLIKTRGQQVTLRCSPISGHKSVSWYQQVLGQGPQFIFQYYEKEERGRGNFPDRFSARQFPNYSSELNVNALLLGDSALYLCASRSPNEKLFFGSGTQLSVL.